These 30 T cell receptor beta chains came from one sample sequenced in a study of blood T cells in healthy people across ages. A second 7 to 11 cycle PCR used barcoded and J-beta primers. MiXCR, run by TCRdb on the 5' RACE reads, gives a single entry per CDR3 protein. This sample has hundreds of thousands of distinct CDR3 sequences, with under 55% found just once. The sequencing input was blood. The receptor set was obtained from a man at least 80 years old in good health.

The rearrangement joins TRBV29-1 to TRBJ2-7, with 7 bases identical to TRBD1. The trim removed 0 bases at V and 2 bases at J, leaving 4 bases unmatched. The CDR3 has 14 amino acids. The germline CDR1 and CDR2 sequences are SQVTM and ANQGSEA. For the CDR3, the DNA is TGCAGCGTTGAAGATGTGGGACAGCCCTACGAGCAGTACTTC. Its protein is CSVEDVGQPYEQYF.

CDR3 sequence: CASSILSGGVTDTQYF. The CDR3 DNA reads TGTGCCAGCAGCATCCTTAGCGGAGGGGTCACAGATACGCAGTATTTT. This chain links TRBV9 with TRBJ2-3, with D maybe TRBD2 (6 bases). V was trimmed by 4 bases and J by 2 bases, leaving 17 bases between them. Germline CDR1 SGDLS, CDR2 YYNGEE. The CDR3 contains 16 residues.

This clonotype was counted a few times. J is TRBJ2-7 and V is TRBV28, with D possibly matching TRBD1 (6 bases). V dropped 7 bases and J dropped 7 bases, with 20 bases sitting between them. The CDR3 is 14 amino acids. The germline V gene encodes CDR1 MDHEN and CDR2 SYDVKM. The CDR3 bases are TGTGCCAGCAAGGTACAGGGTCTAAGGCAAGAGCAGTACTTC. Amino acid sequence: CASKVQGLRQEQYF.

This clonotype appeared a few times. The gene calls are TRBV6-6 and TRBJ2-5; D is unclear. The V and J ends lost 5 bases and 5 bases respectively, with 6 bases between them. Germline CDR1 and CDR2: MNHNY and SVGAGI (reference sequence). The CDR3 is made up of 11 amino acids. CDR3 protein: CASSELETQYF. The DNA of the CDR3 is TGTGCCAGCAGTGAGTTGGAGACCCAGTACTTC.

This chain connects TRBV5-1 to TRBJ2-1, with D hard to call. Germline lookup yields CDR1 SGHRS and CDR2 YFSETQ. The CDR3 length is 13 residues. V dropped 0 bases and J dropped 8 bases, with 9 bases sitting between them. Here the CDR3 DNA reads TGCGCCAGCAGCTTGGGGCTAGTGGATGAGCAGTTCTTC. Its protein is CASSLGLVDEQFF.

This rearrangement joins TRBV29-1 to TRBJ2-6, with unresolved D. This CDR3 has 15 amino acids. V was trimmed by 5 bases and J by 2 bases, leaving 13 bases between them. CDR1 and CDR2 (germline): SQVTM, ANQGSEA. CDR3 loop: CSVKLPDPGANVLTF. CDR3 nucleotide sequence: TGCAGCGTTAAGCTACCGGACCCTGGGGCCAACGTCCTGACTTTC.

The CDR3 bases are TGTGCCAGCAGCTTAGAAAGGAGCAGGTCGGACACTGAAGCTTTCTTT. Its translation is CASSLERSRSDTEAFF. This chain joins TRBV7-2 and TRBJ1-1; D ambiguous. V lost 1 base and J 3 bases, leaving 15 bases between the germline ends. From germline, CDR1 is SGHTA and CDR2 FQGNSA. This CDR3 is built from 16 residues.

This clonotype was found a few times. V gene TRBV2 combines with J gene TRBJ2-4, with D tentatively TRBD1 or TRBD2 (5 bases each). The CDR3 consists of 15 residues. The ends were cut back, 3 bases at V and 0 bases at J, with 9 bases in the middle. CDR1 and CDR2 from the germline V gene are SNHLY and FYNNEI. The CDR3 DNA reads TGTGCCAGCAGTGAGGGACGGATAGCCAAAAACATTCAGTACTTC. Translation: CASSEGRIAKNIQYF.

The CDR3 bases are TGTGCCATCAGTGAGCGGGGGACTTTGGACGAGCAGTACTTC. It yields the protein CAISERGTLDEQYF. The chain recombines TRBV10-3 with TRBJ2-7; maybe TRBD2 (6 bases). The CDR3 totals 14 residues. Trimming cost V 2 bases and J 5 bases, with 13 bases left between them. CDR1 ENHRY and CDR2 SYGVKD come from the germline V gene.

This clonotype was detected ten times or more. The rearrangement joins TRBV6-5 to TRBJ2-7; 8 bases match TRBD2. The CDR3 loop spans 15 amino acids. Germline assignment: CDR1 MNHEY and CDR2 SVGAGI. V shed 6 bases and J 2 bases; nucleotides not matched to a gene: 9. Here the CDR3 DNA reads TGTGCCAGCAGGAACGGGAGGGGAACCCCCTACGAGCAGTACTTC. Translating it yields CASRNGRGTPYEQYF.

The chain recombines TRBV6-5 with TRBJ2-7, with D hard to call. Trimming removed 0 bases at V and 2 bases at J, with 14 bases between. Germline CDR1 MNHEY, CDR2 SVGAGI. The CDR3 runs to 16 residues. DNA of the CDR3: TGTGCCAGCAGTTACTCGGGTGGCAGGAGTGCCTACGAGCAGTACTTC. Translated, it gives CASSYSGGRSAYEQYF.

This clonotype was seen only a few times. The chain combines TRBV27 with TRBJ2-7; 7 positions agree with TRBD1. This CDR3 has 16 amino acids. Germline V gene data show CDR1 as MNHEY and CDR2 as SMNVEV (reference sequence). V shed 5 bases and J 0 bases; nucleotides not matched to a gene: 10. The CDR3 DNA reads TGTGCCAGCAGTGTAAGACAGGGCACCGGCTCCTACGAGCAGTACTTC. Amino acid sequence: CASSVRQGTGSYEQYF.

This chain connects TRBV6-1 to TRBJ2-1; 7 bases are a match to TRBD1. This CDR3 contains 14 residues. Per germline, CDR1 MNHNS and CDR2 SASEGT. V lost 7 bases and J lost 7; bases outside the gene matches: 10. The CDR3 here is CASKQNRGGNEQFF. The CDR3 region has the DNA TGTGCCAGCAAGCAAAACAGGGGCGGAAATGAGCAGTTCTTC.

The chain couples TRBV18 to TRBJ2-7; weak D call: TRBD1 (5 bases). Germline V gene lookup returns CDR1 KGHSH and CDR2 LQKENI. This CDR3 is 15 amino acids long. Trimming took 2 bases from V and 7 from J, leaving 18 bases between them. This CDR3 is CASSPESQGKREQYF. As DNA, the CDR3 is TGTGCCAGCTCACCAGAGTCTCAGGGAAAGAGAGAGCAGTACTTC.

V is TRBV6-2 or TRBV6-3 and J is TRBJ2-1, with D possibly matching TRBD2 (6 bases). Trimming left V 7 bases short and J 0 bases short, with 10 bases between. CDR1 is MNHEY, CDR2 SVGEGT, per germline. The CDR3 has 14 residues. In DNA, the CDR3 is TGTGCCAGCAATAGCGGAAGCTCCTACAATGAGCAGTTCTTC. As protein: CASNSGSSYNEQFF.

The rearrangement uses TRBV12-3 or TRBV12-4 and TRBJ1-2; a weak D match, TRBD1 (6 bases). The V and J ends lost 4 bases and 5 bases respectively, with 26 bases between them. The CDR3 is 18 amino acids. The CDR3: CASSSHGFWGQAGYGYTF. CDR3 sequence (DNA): TGTGCCAGCAGTTCCCACGGGTTCTGGGGGCAGGCTGGATATGGCTACACCTTC.

This clonotype was seen a handful of times. V is TRBV18 and J is TRBJ2-1, with 8 bases matching TRBD2. CDR3 length: 15 residues. CDR1 is KGHSH and CDR2 is LQKENI in the germline V gene. The ends lost 4 bases at V and 7 bases at J; junction bases unmatched: 9. The CDR3: CASSLGLAGRNEQFF. For the CDR3, the DNA is TGTGCCAGCTCACTTGGCTTAGCGGGGAGGAATGAGCAGTTCTTC. Drawing the rest from reference TRBV18 and TRBJ2-1, the complete variable domain is NAGVMQNPRHLVRRRGQEARLRCSPMKGHSHVYWYRQLPEEGLKFMVYLQKENIIDESGMPKERFSAEFPKEGPSILRIQQVVRGDSAAYFCASSLGLAGRNEQFFGPGTRLTVL.

The chain uses TRBV10-3 and TRBJ2-1; no clear D gene. V was trimmed by 10 bases and J by 8 bases, leaving 15 bases between them. Germline V CDR1 and CDR2: ENHRY, SYGVKD. The CDR3 runs to 12 residues. Written as DNA, the CDR3 is TGTGCCACAGCCCCTCTAGGCTATGAGCAGTTCTTC. Translating gives CATAPLGYEQFF.

The chain has TRBV20-1 and TRBJ2-4; D is perhaps TRBD1 (5 bases). Judging by the DNA end, TRBJ2-7 fits better; the J call may be wrong. CDR1 is DFQATT, CDR2 SNEGSKA, per germline (reference sequence). CDR3 length: 11 amino acids. DNA for the CDR3: TGCAGTGTTCGCAGGGCCTACGAGCAGTACTTC. Residues: CSVRRAYEQYF.

The J gene is TRBJ2-3, the V gene TRBV5-1, with 12 positions matching TRBD1. The V segment lost 0 bases and the J segment 3 bases; nucleotides outside the gene matches: 2. This CDR3 has 16 residues. Germline CDR1 is SGHRS and CDR2 is YFSETQ. CDR3: CASSLEGQGATDTQYF. In nucleotides, the CDR3 is TGCGCCAGCAGCTTGGAGGGACAGGGGGCAACAGATACGCAGTATTTT.

V and J are TRBV20-1 and TRBJ2-7, with TRBD2 matching over 8 bases. Judging by the DNA end, TRBJ2-5 fits better; the J call may be wrong. Looked up from germline, CDR1 is DFQATT and CDR2 is SNEGSKA (reference sequence). CDR3 length: 14 amino acids. Here the CDR3 DNA reads TGCAGTGCTAGTCCTAGCGGGCTTAAAGAGACCCAGTACTTC. It is translated as CSASPSGLKETQYF.

As regards this clonotype: One base away lies a much larger clone, so this may be a sequencing read error. The chain has TRBV6-6 and TRBJ2-1, with D hard to call. CDR3 length: 15 amino acids. Germline lookup yields CDR1 MNHNY and CDR2 SVGAGI (reference sequence). The CDR3 region is CASREASSSDNEQFF. CDR3 nucleotides: TGTGCCAGCCGAGAGGCCTCGAGCTCCGACAATGAGCAGTTCTTC.

This clonotype has only one observation. A much larger clone differs by one base, so this may be a read error. This chain links TRBV4-3 with TRBJ2-3; the D gene is possibly TRBD2 (5 bases). CDR1 is LGHNA and CDR2 is YSLEER in the germline V gene. This CDR3 spans 12 amino acids. As DNA, the CDR3 is TGCGCCAGCATCCAAGAGGGAAATACGCAGTATTTT. It encodes CASIQEGNTQYF.

This clonotype turned up a few times. The V gene is TRBV6-1, the J gene TRBJ2-3; possible D gene TRBD1, 6 bases. The germline V gene encodes CDR1 MNHNS and CDR2 SASEGT. The V end lost 4 bases, the J end lost 1 base, and 15 bases lay between the germline ends. The CDR3 has 16 residues. CDR3 amino acids: CASSVSAAGGTDTQYF. Here the CDR3 DNA reads TGTGCCAGCAGTGTTTCGGCGGCAGGGGGCACAGATACGCAGTATTTT.

The V and J genes are TRBV12-3 or TRBV12-4 and TRBJ2-7; 7 bases line up with TRBD2. Germline trimming cut 5 bases from V and 3 bases from J; bases unmatched to any gene: 7. CDR3 length: 14 residues. The CDR3 region is CASSRAGPLYEQYF. CDR3 DNA sequence: TGTGCCAGCAGTCGAGCGGGACCTCTCTACGAGCAGTACTTC.

The CDR3 bases are TGTGCCAGCAGCTTAGTTGCGAGCTACGAGCAGTACTTC. As protein: CASSLVASYEQYF. The chain has TRBV7-9 and TRBJ2-7; D unresolved. V lost 1 base, J lost 3 bases, and 7 bases lay in between. Germline V gene sequence: CDR1 SEHNR, CDR2 FQNEAQ (reference sequence). This CDR3 is 13 amino acids long.

Concerning this clonotype: It may be a read error: a sequence one base away is much more abundant. This sequence joins TRBV6-6 and TRBJ2-5; tentative D call: TRBD2 (6 bases). V lost 5 bases and J 5 bases, leaving 15 bases between the germline ends. Per the germline V gene, CDR1 is MNHNY and CDR2 is SVGAGI (reference sequence). This CDR3 has 14 residues. The CDR3: CASSDGAGSETQYF. The CDR3 DNA follows: TGTGCCAGCAGTGACGGTGCGGGATCGGAGACCCAGTACTTC.

The chain uses TRBV6-1 and TRBJ2-3, with TRBD2 matching over 8 bases. Per the germline V gene, CDR1 is MNHNS and CDR2 is SASEGT. V lost 6 bases and J lost 1; bases outside the gene matches: 6. CDR3 length equals 15 residues. The CDR3 reads CASRPSGSGTDTQYF. As DNA, the CDR3 is TGTGCCAGCAGACCCAGCGGGAGTGGCACAGATACGCAGTATTTT.

The chain uses TRBV11-2 and TRBJ2-1, with 8 nucleotides matching TRBD2. The J call may be in error: the DNA end matches TRBJ2-7 better. From germline, CDR1 is SGHAT and CDR2 FQNNGV. The CDR3 is made up of 16 amino acids. The CDR3, as DNA: TGTGCCAGCAGCTTAGGGGCGGGGGGCGAGTACAATGAGCAGTACTTC. This gives the protein CASSLGAGGEYNEQYF.

This clonotype was counted many times. The rearrangement links TRBV7-9 to TRBJ2-5; D tentatively reads TRBD1 or TRBD2 (5 bases each). CDR3 length: 15 amino acids. The ends were cut back, 4 bases at V and 5 bases at J, with 17 bases in the middle. CDR1 and CDR2 from the germline V gene are SEHNR and FQNEAQ (reference sequence). CDR3 loop: CASSSPAGGSETQYF. In DNA, the CDR3 is TGTGCCAGCAGCTCCCCGGCTGGGGGATCGGAGACCCAGTACTTC.